The 30 T cell receptor beta chains reported below all come from one sample, sequenced in a study of regulatory T cells in long-lasting Graves disease. To make TCR beta libraries, researchers used iRepertoire HTBI primers and Arm-PCR of CDR3 regions. TCRdb analysed the multiplex PCR reads with MiXCR anew, one entry per CDR3 protein. The table shows nearly 350,000 distinct CDR3 sequences, with about 20% occurring only once. Time point described: persistent/refractory GD, antithyroid drugs over 5 years with positive TRAb. From PBMCs, RNA was extracted and then used to make the TCR library. The specimen comprised peripheral blood mononuclear cells (PBMCs), sampled when the disease was refractory, from a patient treated with antithyroid drugs. These receptors were obtained from a female donor with Graves disease.

This clonotype was found many times. The V and J genes are TRBV6-1 and TRBJ1-1; D is unclear. The CDR3 totals 12 residues. The germline V gene has CDR1 MNHNS and CDR2 SASEGT. V was clipped by 6 bases and J by 4 bases, with 9 bases between them. CDR3 bases: TGTGCCAGCAGGGACTCTGGCACTGAAGCTTTCTTT. It yields the protein CASRDSGTEAFF.

CDR3 protein: CASNRGTGGIYGYTF. Here the CDR3 DNA reads TGCGCCAGCAACAGAGGTACAGGGGGTATCTATGGCTACACCTTC. V and J are TRBV5-1 and TRBJ1-2; 8 bases match TRBD1. V lost 6 bases and J lost 4; bases outside the gene matches: 11. Germline V gene lookup returns CDR1 SGHRS and CDR2 YFSETQ. This CDR3 is 15 amino acids long.

This clonotype was detected a few times. The J gene is TRBJ2-7, the V gene TRBV7-9; unclear D gene. The CDR3 extends over 12 amino acids. Trimming removed 5 bases at V and 5 bases at J, with 10 bases between. Germline assignment: CDR1 SEHNR and CDR2 FQNEAQ (reference sequence). CDR3 in DNA: TGTGCCAGCAGCCCCAATACCCACGAGCAGTACTTC. This sequence encodes CASSPNTHEQYF.

This clonotype appeared a few times. V and J are TRBV5-5 and TRBJ1-1; TRBD1 aligns across 7 bases. The germline V gene has CDR1 SGHKS and CDR2 YYEKEE (reference sequence). CDR3 length equals 15 residues. V gave up 1 base and J gave up 5 bases; unmatched junction bases: 8. The CDR3 is CASSLSDREGTEAFF. The CDR3 DNA sequence: TGTGCCAGCAGCTTGTCCGACAGGGAAGGGACTGAAGCTTTCTTT.

In its sample, this clonotype was seen many times. J is TRBJ1-5 and V is TRBV5-5, with a weak D call TRBD1 (5 bases). V gave up 4 bases and J gave up 0 bases, with 11 bases separating them. The CDR3 is 15 residues long. CDR1 and CDR2 (germline): SGHKS, YYEKEE (reference sequence). CDR3 bases: TGTGCCAGCAGCAACGGACAAACTAGCAATCAGCCCCAGCATTTT. It specifies CASSNGQTSNQPQHF.

This chain links TRBV20-1 with TRBJ2-7; 8 bases match TRBD2. This CDR3 is 16 amino acids long. V shed 2 bases and J 5 bases; nucleotides not matched to a gene: 14. The germline V gene encodes CDR1 DFQATT and CDR2 SNEGSKA (reference sequence). The CDR3 coding sequence is TGCAGTGCTAGACGCGGGGGAGCGGGAGTAAGCAACGAGCAGTACTTC. As protein: CSARRGGAGVSNEQYF.

Ten or more counts support this clonotype. The chain has TRBV20-1 and TRBJ2-7; 11 bases agree with TRBD1. Germline CDR1 and CDR2: DFQATT and SNEGSKA (reference sequence). This CDR3 comprises 14 residues. The V gene end was trimmed by 1 base and the J gene end by 5 bases; junction bases not matched to a gene: 4. CDR3 in amino acids: CSARGDRGLDEQYF. In DNA, the CDR3 is TGCAGTGCTAGAGGGGACAGGGGGTTGGACGAGCAGTACTTC.

This clonotype came up many times. The chain has TRBV27 and TRBJ1-2; D is uncertain. Germline CDR1 and CDR2: MNHEY and SMNVEV (reference sequence). With 4 bases removed from V and 2 bases from J, the gap between germline ends came to 5 bases. CDR3 length equals 12 residues. The CDR3 loop reads CASSSRNYGYTF. CDR3 nucleotides: TGTGCCAGCAGTTCCAGGAACTATGGCTACACCTTC.

In its sample, this clonotype was seen a few times. Germline and junction disagree at one end, which may indicate a read error. The chain combines TRBV3-1 with TRBJ2-5; 8 nucleotides align to TRBD2. The CDR3 has 20 residues. The V gene's germline CDR1 is LGHDT and CDR2 YNNKEL (reference sequence). The DNA of the CDR3 is TGTGCCAGCAGCCAAGATCGGGTTAGCGGGAAGCCTCTGTACCAAGGGACCCAGTACTTC. This encodes CASSQDRVSGKPLYQGTQYF.

This CDR3 is CAWSVTGVVTEAFF. The CDR3 DNA is TGTGCCTGGAGTGTCACAGGGGTTGTCACTGAAGCTTTCTTT. The chain has TRBV30 and TRBJ1-1; 7 bases match TRBD1. The trim removed 0 bases at V and 4 bases at J, leaving 5 bases unmatched. Germline CDR1 GTSNPN, CDR2 SVGIG (reference sequence). CDR3 size: 14 residues. The full variable domain, completed using reference TRBV30 and TRBJ1-1, is SQTIHQWPATLVQPVGSPLSLECTVEGTSNPNLYWYRQAAGRGLQLLFYSVGIGQISSEVPQNLSASRPQDRQFILSSKKLLLSDSGFYLCAWSVTGVVTEAFFGQGTRLTVV.

This clonotype has ten or more counts. This chain links TRBV12-3 or TRBV12-4 with TRBJ1-2, with 7 bases lining up with TRBD1. The length of the CDR3 is 15 residues. With 4 bases clipped from V and 2 bases from J, the junction kept 7 bases outside the gene matches. The CDR3 region is CASSSTGVGNYGYTF. Written as DNA, the CDR3 is TGTGCCAGCAGTTCCACAGGGGTAGGGAACTATGGCTACACCTTC.

In the case of this clonotype: A much larger clone differs from this one at a single base, so this may be a read error. This rearrangement joins TRBV20-1 to TRBJ1-1; D is unclear. CDR3 length: 16 residues. The germline gives CDR1 DFQATT, CDR2 SNEGSKA (reference sequence). The CDR3 DNA reads TGCAGTGCTAGGCGTGGAGTATCCGCTGGGAACACTGAAGATTTCTTT. Its translation: CSARRGVSAGNTEDFF.

The rearrangement uses TRBV4-3 and TRBJ2-7; D is perhaps TRBD1 or TRBD2 (5 bases each). V was cut by 3 bases and J by 5 bases, with 17 bases left in between. The CDR3 contains 15 residues. Germline CDR1 is LGHNA and CDR2 is YSLEER. CDR3 nucleotides: TGCGCCAGCAGCCACCGAGATCCAGGGACCCACGAGCAGTACTTC. Its protein product is CASSHRDPGTHEQYF.

This clonotype was recorded once. CDR3 bases: TGCGCCAGCAGCCAAACGGGGTCTGGGGACACTGAAGCTTTCTTT. It specifies CASSQTGSGDTEAFF. The V and J genes are TRBV4-1 and TRBJ1-1; D uncertain. The CDR3 runs to 15 residues. Germline lookup yields CDR1 MGHRA and CDR2 YSYEKL. The V end was cut by 2 bases, the J end by 3 bases, with 13 bases between.

This clonotype has more than one count but fewer than ten. CDR3 in DNA: TGTGCCAGCAGCTTCACCCCTGGGAAGGAGCAGTTCTTC. It encodes CASSFTPGKEQFF. The chain carries TRBV7-2 and TRBJ2-1; D gene ambiguous. This CDR3 has 13 amino acids. V lost 3 bases and J lost 10, with 13 bases in between. CDR1 and CDR2 (germline): SGHTA, FQGNSA.

The chain carries TRBV7-9 and TRBJ1-1; 7 bases line up with TRBD1. Germline V CDR1 and CDR2: SEHNR, FQNEAQ (reference sequence). Trimming took 3 bases from V and 8 from J; bases not matched to a gene: 3. The CDR3 contains 12 residues. The CDR3 coding sequence is TGTGCCAGCAGCTTCTACAGGGGAGAAGCTTTCTTT. Amino acid sequence: CASSFYRGEAFF. Combining the CDR3 with reference TRBV7-9 and TRBJ1-1 gives the whole variable domain DTGVSQNPRHKITKRGQNVTFRCDPISEHNRLYWYRQTLGQGPEFLTYFQNEAQLEKSRLLSDRFSAERPKGSFSTLEIQRTEQGDSAMYLCASSFYRGEAFFGQGTRLTVV.

The chain combines TRBV5-4 with TRBJ2-1; 7 nucleotides agree with TRBD2. Germline V gene data show CDR1 as SGHNT and CDR2 as YYREEE (reference sequence). Trimming at V came to 1 base and at J to 10 bases, leaving 5 bases not matched to a gene. CDR3 length equals 13 residues. CDR3: CASSLKHGGEQFF. The CDR3 coding sequence is TGTGCCAGCAGCTTGAAGCACGGGGGGGAGCAGTTCTTC. The variable domain in full, completed from reference TRBV5-4 and TRBJ2-1, reads ETGVTQSPTHLIKTRGQQVTLRCSSQSGHNTVSWYQQALGQGPQFIFQYYREEENGRGNFPPRFSGLQFPNYSSELNVNALELDDSALYLCASSLKHGGEQFFGPGTRLTVL.

This clonotype appeared many times. This chain connects TRBV3-1 to TRBJ2-2, with 7 nucleotides matching TRBD1. V gave up 4 bases and J gave up 6 bases; unmatched junction bases: 8. Germline V gives CDR1 LGHDT, CDR2 YNNKEL (reference sequence). The CDR3 loop spans 15 amino acids. CDR3 protein: CASSPRRQGAGELFF. In DNA, the CDR3 is TGTGCCAGCAGCCCGAGGAGACAGGGCGCCGGGGAGCTGTTTTTT. Together with reference TRBV3-1 and TRBJ2-2, the CDR3 gives the full variable domain: DTAVSQTPKYLVTQMGNDKSIKCEQNLGHDTMYWYKQDSKKFLKIMFSYNNKELIINETVPNRFSPKSPDKAHLNLHINSLELGDSAVYFCASSPRRQGAGELFFGEGSRLTVL.

This chain links TRBV9 with TRBJ2-7; D might be TRBD1 (5 bases). CDR3 length: 14 amino acids. Germline assignment: CDR1 SGDLS and CDR2 YYNGEE. The V end lost 4 bases, the J end lost 3 bases, and 14 bases lay between the germline ends. The CDR3 region has the DNA TGTGCCAGCAGCCTAGACAGTGGAAGCTACGAGCAGTACTTC. Translating gives CASSLDSGSYEQYF.

Many counts were recorded for this clonotype. The rearrangement uses TRBV24-1 and TRBJ1-5; 8 bases match TRBD1. Germline V gives CDR1 KGHDR, CDR2 SFDVKD. The V segment lost 3 bases and the J segment 6 bases; nucleotides outside the gene matches: 9. The CDR3 contains 16 residues. The CDR3 DNA follows: TGTGCCACCAGTGATCGGACAGGGCGGTTGGGTCAGCCCCAGCATTTT. Translating it yields CATSDRTGRLGQPQHF.

The gene calls are TRBV6-1 and TRBJ1-1; 8 bases are a match to TRBD1. J lost 1 base, V lost 10 bases, and 8 bases had no gene match. Germline V gives CDR1 MNHNS, CDR2 SASEGT. This CDR3 is built from 14 residues. Here the CDR3 reads CANSRTGRNTEAFF. CDR3 DNA sequence: TGTGCCAACAGCCGGACAGGGAGGAACACTGAAGCTTTCTTT.

The table lists this clonotype with many counts. The CDR3 bases are TGTGCCAGCTCCCAAGGGGGCAGCTCCTACGAGCAGTACTTC. It yields the protein CASSQGGSSYEQYF. The chain recombines TRBV6-1 with TRBJ2-7; 7 nucleotides align to TRBD1. Looked up from germline, CDR1 is MNHNS and CDR2 is SASEGT. This CDR3 has 14 residues. V shed 8 bases and J 0 bases; nucleotides not matched to a gene: 7.

This clonotype was seen only a few times. J is TRBJ2-4 and V is TRBV7-2; TRBD1 or TRBD2 may be the D gene (5 bases each). Germline CDR1 reads SGHTA; CDR2 reads FQGNSA. The CDR3 consists of 16 residues. Trimming left V 1 base short and J 6 bases short, with 16 bases between. CDR3 sequence reads: CASSLDPGAVLNIQYF. CDR3 bases: TGTGCCAGCAGCTTAGACCCCGGGGCAGTGCTAAACATTCAGTACTTC.

This chain connects TRBV20-1 to TRBJ2-1, with D possibly being TRBD2 (6 bases). V lost 4 bases and J 5 bases, leaving 21 bases between the germline ends. Germline V gene sequence: CDR1 DFQATT, CDR2 SNEGSKA (reference sequence). This CDR3 contains 16 residues. In DNA, the CDR3 is TGCAGTGCTACGGCGCCTTGGGGGGAGAACGACAATGAGCAGTTCTTC. Its translation: CSATAPWGENDNEQFF.

This clonotype has a count of ten or more. This sequence joins TRBV20-1 and TRBJ1-2; D is uncertain. This CDR3 contains 11 residues. V was cut by 6 bases and J by 6 bases, with 11 bases left in between. Germline values: CDR1 DFQATT, CDR2 SNEGSKA (reference sequence). This CDR3 is CSATIRHGYTF. CDR3 DNA: TGCAGTGCCACGATCCGCCATGGCTACACCTTC.

This clonotype was recorded a few times. V is TRBV7-8 and J is TRBJ1-4; 8 positions match TRBD1. The ends lost 1 base at V and 7 bases at J; junction bases unmatched: 8. The CDR3 loop spans 16 amino acids. Per germline, CDR1 SGHVS and CDR2 FQNEAQ. The CDR3 region is CASSLGTGTGGEKLFF. The CDR3 DNA follows: TGTGCCAGCAGCTTAGGGACCGGGACAGGAGGTGAAAAACTGTTTTTT.

This clonotype showed up just a few times. A read error is likely, as this CDR3 ends without the conserved phenylalanine or tryptophan. The rearrangement links TRBV20-1 to TRBJ2-7; D perhaps matches TRBD2 (6 bases). Trimming removed 3 bases at V and 3 bases at J, with 21 bases between. This CDR3 has 16 residues. Germline V gene sequence: CDR1 DFQATT, CDR2 SNEGSKA (reference sequence). CDR3 bases: TGCAGTGCTAGTGGCGGCTTCGGGACTCCTTTCTACGAGCAGTACATC. Its protein is CSASGGFGTPFYEQYI.

Many counts were recorded for this clonotype. The chain employs TRBV6-2 or TRBV6-3 and TRBJ2-5; D is unresolved. The CDR3 runs to 12 residues. Germline lookup yields CDR1 MNHEY and CDR2 SVGEGT. V lost 4 bases to trimming and J lost 5 bases, with 8 bases between them. The CDR3 region is CASSLRKETQYF. The CDR3 DNA reads as TGTGCCAGCAGTTTGCGGAAGGAGACCCAGTACTTC.

The CDR3, as DNA: TGCAGCGTGGGAGGTGAAAAACTGTTTTTT. Translation gives CSVGGEKLFF. This chain links TRBV29-1 with TRBJ1-4; D ambiguous. The V gene's germline CDR1 is SQVTM and CDR2 ANQGSEA. V was clipped by 6 bases and J by 7 bases, with 6 bases between them. CDR3 size: 10 residues.

This clonotype turned up a few times. The chain links TRBV10-3 to TRBJ1-2; perhaps TRBD1 as D (5 bases). The CDR3 contains 14 residues. V was shortened by 7 bases and J by 6 bases, with 18 bases between the two germline ends. Germline assignment: CDR1 ENHRY and CDR2 SYGVKD. The CDR3 region is CAITEGQGRDGYTF. The CDR3 coding sequence is TGTGCCATCACCGAGGGGCAGGGCCGCGATGGCTACACCTTC.